Presented here are 30 T cell receptor beta chains from one specimen sequenced in a study of beta chain features in type 1 diabetes. Sequencing targeted expressed TCRB transcripts, as all isolated RNA had been reverse transcribed. Method: immunoSEQ multiplex PCR; TCRdb's copy keeps in-frame clones and lacks some. The top ten clones hold almost 0.065% of a sample with around 430,000 clones, approximately 30% of them seen once. Sequencing input: naive CD4+ T cells from blood. The receptors derive from a man aged 18 to 30 in good health.

V is TRBV4-3 and J is TRBJ2-3; 8 positions match TRBD2. This CDR3 region has 17 residues. Germline V gene data show CDR1 as LGHNA and CDR2 as YSLEER. After removal of 0 bases from V and 0 bases from J, the junction contained 5 bases not matched to a gene. In DNA, the CDR3 is TGCGCCAGCAGCCAAGATTTGGCTAGCGGGAGCACAGATACGCAGTATTTT. This sequence encodes CASSQDLASGSTDTQYF.

The gene calls are TRBV4-2 and TRBJ2-1, with TRBD2 matching over 7 bases. The CDR3 runs 16 residues. Germline-derived CDR1 and CDR2 are LGHNA and YNFKEQ. J lost 0 bases, V lost 5 bases, and 7 bases had no gene match. DNA for the CDR3: TGTGCCAGCAGCACTCCGGGACTATACTCCTACAATGAGCAGTTCTTC. Protein product: CASSTPGLYSYNEQFF.

Only a few counts were recorded for this clone. This sequence joins TRBV15 and TRBJ2-7; D gene uncertain. Trimming left V 0 bases short and J 4 bases short, with 7 bases between. In germline, CDR1 is LNHNV, CDR2 YYDKDF (reference sequence). The CDR3 extends over 13 amino acids. The CDR3 DNA sequence: TGTGCCACCAGCAGAGATATCAGTTACGAGCAGTACTTC. This gives the protein CATSRDISYEQYF.

The V call is TRBV30, the J call TRBJ2-7; 11 nucleotides agree with TRBD2. V dropped 3 bases and J dropped 7; count of bases not matched to a gene: 11. This CDR3 contains 15 residues. Germline CDR1 and CDR2: GTSNPN and SVGIG (reference sequence). The CDR3 nucleotides are TGTGCCTGGAGAGGAAAACTAGCGGGAGAATATGAGCAGTACTTC. Translation: CAWRGKLAGEYEQYF.

Note on this clone: At one boundary the junction diverges from the germline segment, which might be a read error. V gene TRBV29-1 combines with J gene TRBJ2-5, with 7 bases aligning to TRBD1. The CDR3 consists of 13 residues. Germline CDR1 and CDR2: SQVTM and ANQGSEA. CDR3 amino acids: CSVEDRVVETQYF. The CDR3 DNA sequence: TGCAGCGTCGAAGACAGGGTGGTAGAGACCCAGTACTTC.

This clone was detected a few times. The gene calls are TRBV7-2 and TRBJ2-1; 10 bases align to TRBD2. The CDR3 runs 16 residues. The trim removed 5 bases at V and 4 bases at J, leaving 8 bases unmatched. Germline V gene sequence: CDR1 SGHTA, CDR2 FQGNSA. CDR3 nucleotide sequence: TGTGCCAGCAGCAGAATAGCGGGAGGAGGTTACAATGAGCAGTTCTTC. It yields the protein CASSRIAGGGYNEQFF.

The rearrangement joins TRBV4-1 to TRBJ2-7; 12 positions match TRBD2. This CDR3 has 16 residues. The germline V gene encodes CDR1 MGHRA and CDR2 YSYEKL. Unmatched junction bases numbered 11, after V lost 5 bases and J lost 6 bases. CDR3 bases: TGCGCCAGCAGCTCCGGGACTAGCGGGCCCACCACCGAGCAGTACTTC. Residues: CASSSGTSGPTTEQYF.

The rearrangement links TRBV2 to TRBJ2-7; 11 bases map to TRBD2. There are 13 residues in the CDR3. Trimming took 7 bases from V and 4 from J; bases not matched to a gene: 3. CDR1 is SNHLY and CDR2 is FYNNEI in the germline V gene. CDR3 residues: CASKTSGVYEQYF. The CDR3 DNA follows: TGTGCCAGCAAGACTAGCGGGGTTTACGAGCAGTACTTC.

This clone was counted only a few times. The CDR3: CASSLYTGELFF. The CDR3 DNA reads as TGTGCCAGTAGTCTTTATACCGGGGAGCTGTTTTTT. The V gene is TRBV19, the J gene TRBJ2-2; D not resolved. The length of the CDR3 is 12 residues. Looked up from germline, CDR1 is LNHDA and CDR2 is SQIVND (reference sequence). V lost 5 bases to trimming and J lost 5 bases, with 6 bases between them.

The chain uses TRBV21-1 and TRBJ2-7; the D call TRBD1 from the table was never checked on the DNA. TRBV21-1 is labeled a pseudogene. The CDR3 is 15 amino acids. The CDR3 nucleotides read TGTGCCAGCAGCAAAGCGCTTACAGGGGGAGATGAGCAGTACTTC. Translating gives CASSKALTGGDEQYF.

This clone was seen only a few times. This rearrangement joins TRBV7-3 to TRBJ2-3; D perhaps matches TRBD2 (5 bases). Trimming removed 4 bases at V and 1 base at J, with 12 bases between. The germline V gene encodes CDR1 SGHTA and CDR2 FQGTGA. This CDR3 region has 15 residues. As DNA, the CDR3 is TGTGCCAGCAGCTCAGCGAGCGGAGGCACAGATACGCAGTATTTT. Protein: CASSSASGGTDTQYF.

This clone was recorded a few times. The rearrangement joins TRBV29-1 to TRBJ1-4, with D uncertain. The CDR3 has 13 amino acids. The ends were cut back, 7 bases at V and 0 bases at J, with 9 bases in the middle. CDR1 and CDR2 (germline): SQVTM, ANQGSEA. Written as DNA, the CDR3 is TGCAGCGGGAAGACGGCAACTAATGAAAAACTGTTTTTT. This encodes CSGKTATNEKLFF.

This clone appeared a few times. Other DNA sequences within the sample encode an identical CDR3. CDR3 coding DNA: TGTGCCTGGAGTGTCCGAAGGGTCGGGCAGCCCCAGCATTTT. Translating gives CAWSVRRVGQPQHF. V gene TRBV30 combines with J gene TRBJ1-5, with D hard to call. CDR1 GTSNPN and CDR2 SVGIG come from the germline V gene (reference sequence). The CDR3 consists of 14 residues. V lost 0 bases and J lost 7, with 13 bases in between. The whole variable domain, remainder taken from reference TRBV30 and TRBJ1-5, is SQTIHQWPATLVQPVGSPLSLECTVEGTSNPNLYWYRQAAGRGLQLLFYSVGIGQISSEVPQNLSASRPQDRQFILSSKKLLLSDSGFYLCAWSVRRVGQPQHFGDGTRLSIL.

This clone was seen only once. This sequence joins TRBV2 and TRBJ2-7; TRBD1 matches 10 bases. The CDR3 totals 14 residues. V trimming: 8 bases; J trimming: 6 bases; junction bases outside the gene matches: 10. Germline V lookup: CDR1 SNHLY, CDR2 FYNNEI. CDR3 DNA sequence: TGTGCCAGCCAGCAGAGACAGGGGGCAGGCGAGCAGTACTTC. As protein: CASQQRQGAGEQYF.

The V and J genes are TRBV18 and TRBJ2-5, with 8 nucleotides matching TRBD1. Per the germline V gene, CDR1 is KGHSH and CDR2 is LQKENI. Trimming at V came to 3 bases and at J to 5 bases, leaving 5 bases not matched to a gene. The CDR3 covers 14 residues. The CDR3 here is CASSPDRAGETQYF. The CDR3 bases are TGTGCCAGCTCACCGGACAGGGCAGGGGAGACCCAGTACTTC.

This chain links TRBV4-1 with TRBJ2-3, with D perhaps matching TRBD1 (7 bases). V was cut by 4 bases and J by 4 bases, with 21 bases left in between. Germline V lookup: CDR1 MGHRA, CDR2 YSYEKL. The CDR3 runs to 17 residues. Here the CDR3 reads CASSPWRGQRIADTQYF. The CDR3, as DNA: TGCGCCAGCAGCCCTTGGCGGGGACAGAGGATCGCAGATACGCAGTATTTT.

V is TRBV12-2 and J is TRBJ2-7; no DNA check was done on the table's D call, TRBD1. TRBV12-2 is shown as a pseudogene. This CDR3 comprises 14 residues. CDR3 amino acids: CASRYATGPYEQYF. CDR3 in DNA: TGTGCAAGTCGCTACGCCACAGGGCCCTACGAGCAGTACTTC.

V is TRBV29-1 and J is TRBJ2-5; perhaps TRBD1 as D (5 bases). CDR1 SQVTM and CDR2 ANQGSEA come from the germline V gene. The CDR3 runs 11 residues. Trimming took off 2 bases at V and 11 bases at J, with 12 bases between the two ends. CDR3 bases: TGCAGCGTTGAAACCAGGGTTGAGCAGTACTTC. This codes for CSVETRVEQYF.

This chain connects TRBV29-1 to TRBJ2-2, with 7 bases identical to TRBD1. Looked up from germline, CDR1 is SQVTM and CDR2 is ANQGSEA. V gave up 5 bases and J gave up 1 base; unmatched junction bases: 4. The CDR3 has 14 amino acids. The CDR3 spells CSVLRDRNTGELFF. CDR3 sequence (DNA): TGCAGCGTTCTCCGGGACAGGAACACCGGGGAGCTGTTTTTT.

The chain couples TRBV11-3 to TRBJ2-3; D gene ambiguous. The germline V and J ends were trimmed by 0 bases and 3 bases, with 10 bases remaining between them. CDR1 is SGHNT, CDR2 YENEEA, per germline. The CDR3 has 15 amino acids. The CDR3 spells CASSLEVTTTDTQYF. CDR3 nucleotides: TGTGCCAGCAGCTTAGAGGTGACAACGACAGATACGCAGTATTTT.

This clone turned up a few times. This specimen includes other DNA sequences encoding the same CDR3. This chain links TRBV5-1 with TRBJ2-1, with 7 nucleotides matching TRBD2. The trim removed 3 bases at V and 3 bases at J, leaving 6 bases unmatched. The germline V gene encodes CDR1 SGHRS and CDR2 YFSETQ. The CDR3 has 15 amino acids. DNA for the CDR3: TGCGCCAGCAGCTGGGGTCTAGCGGACTACAATGAGCAGTTCTTC. This sequence encodes CASSWGLADYNEQFF. Complete variable domain (other parts from reference TRBV5-1 and TRBJ2-1): KAGVTQTPRYLIKTRGQQVTLSCSPISGHRSVSWYQQTPGQGLQFLFEYFSETQRNKGNFPGRFSGRQFSNSRSEMNVSTLELGDSALYLCASSWGLADYNEQFFGPGTRLTVL.

This clone has only a few counts. The chain uses TRBV4-2 and TRBJ1-2; D is unresolved. The ends were cut back, 0 bases at V and 8 bases at J, with 7 bases in the middle. Germline V gives CDR1 LGHNA, CDR2 YNFKEQ. The CDR3 contains 12 residues. The CDR3 is CASSQDMGGYTF. CDR3 DNA: TGTGCCAGCAGCCAAGACATGGGCGGCTACACCTTC.

This clone was counted once. The chain is built from TRBV5-6 and TRBJ1-4; possible D gene TRBD1, 5 bases. The CDR3 runs 14 residues. V dropped 1 base and J dropped 7 bases, with 11 bases sitting between them. Germline loops: CDR1 SGHDT, CDR2 YYEEEE. The CDR3 protein is CASSLQGLSEKLFF. CDR3 nucleotide sequence: TGTGCCAGCAGCTTGCAGGGTCTGAGTGAAAAACTGTTTTTT.

This chain uses TRBV19 with TRBJ1-1, with TRBD1 identical over 7 bases. Germline loops: CDR1 LNHDA, CDR2 SQIVND (reference sequence). V lost 7 bases, J lost 1 base, and 6 bases stayed unmatched. This CDR3 spans 14 amino acids. The CDR3 DNA follows: TGTGCCAGTACCCCGACAGGGACGAACACTGAAGCTTTCTTT. Protein product: CASTPTGTNTEAFF.

This chain connects TRBV25-1 to TRBJ2-2, with D unclear. With 4 bases removed from V and 4 bases from J, the gap between germline ends came to 10 bases. The CDR3 runs 14 residues. Germline CDR1 MGHDK, CDR2 SYGVNS. For the CDR3, the DNA is TGTGCCAGCAGTGCCATTCTGGCCACCGGGGAGCTGTTTTTT. Its protein is CASSAILATGELFF. The full variable domain, completed using reference TRBV25-1 and TRBJ2-2, is EADIYQTPRYLVIGTGKKITLECSQTMGHDKMYWYQQDPGMELHLIHYSYGVNSTEKGDLSSESTVSRIRTEHFPLTLESARPSHTSQYLCASSAILATGELFFGEGSRLTVL.

The chain recombines TRBV18 with TRBJ2-1, with D tentatively TRBD2 (6 bases). Germline CDR1 KGHSH, CDR2 LQKENI. The CDR3 consists of 14 residues. Trimming removed 5 bases at V and 8 bases at J, with 16 bases between. This CDR3 is CASSSQGGSDEQFF. Written as DNA, the CDR3 is TGTGCCAGCTCAAGCCAGGGAGGAAGCGATGAGCAGTTCTTC.

This clone was seen only a few times. The chain combines TRBV11-2 with TRBJ2-7; the match to TRBD2 covers 10 bases. The CDR3 is 16 amino acids. Per the germline V gene, CDR1 is SGHAT and CDR2 is FQNNGV. V lost 1 base and J lost 2; bases outside the gene matches: 5. CDR3 in amino acids: CASSLVPAGGTYEQYF. As DNA, the CDR3 is TGTGCCAGCAGCTTAGTCCCAGCGGGAGGGACCTACGAGCAGTACTTC. Together with reference TRBV11-2 and TRBJ2-7, the CDR3 gives the full variable domain: EAGVAQSPRYKIIEKRQSVAFWCNPISGHATLYWYQQILGQGPKLLIQFQNNGVVDDSQLPKDRFSAERLKGVDSTLKIQPAKLEDSAVYLCASSLVPAGGTYEQYFGPGTRLTVT.

The V call is TRBV29-1, the J call TRBJ1-1, with a possible D match to TRBD1 (5 bases). The CDR3 has 13 residues. V lost 3 bases and J 3 bases, leaving 11 bases between the germline ends. From germline, CDR1 is SQVTM and CDR2 ANQGSEA. The CDR3 loop reads CSVDAGSHTEAFF. CDR3 sequence (DNA): TGCAGCGTTGACGCAGGGAGTCACACTGAAGCTTTCTTT. Full variable domain (outside the CDR3, taken from reference TRBV29-1 and TRBJ1-1): SAVISQKPSRDICQRGTSLTIQCQVDSQVTMMFWYRQQPGQSLTLIATANQGSEATYESGFVIDKFPISRPNLTFSTLTVSNMSPEDSSIYLCSVDAGSHTEAFFGQGTRLTVV.

This clone was counted only a few times. This chain links TRBV7-8 with TRBJ2-5; D is undetermined. CDR3 size: 15 residues. Trimming left V 5 bases short and J 0 bases short, with 13 bases between. CDR1 SGHVS and CDR2 FQNEAQ come from the germline V gene. CDR3 protein: CASSLGSWDQETQYF. In DNA, the CDR3 is TGTGCCAGCAGCCTAGGGTCGTGGGACCAAGAGACCCAGTACTTC.

This clone was observed a few times. V usage is TRBV29-1 and J usage is TRBJ1-1, with D possibly being TRBD1 (5 bases). Between the trimmed V and J ends, which lost 2 bases and 1 base, there was a span of 11 bases. The CDR3 has 14 residues. CDR1 is SQVTM and CDR2 is ANQGSEA in the germline V gene. The CDR3 is CSVEKGRENTEAFF. In nucleotides, the CDR3 is TGCAGCGTTGAAAAGGGACGGGAGAACACTGAAGCTTTCTTT.